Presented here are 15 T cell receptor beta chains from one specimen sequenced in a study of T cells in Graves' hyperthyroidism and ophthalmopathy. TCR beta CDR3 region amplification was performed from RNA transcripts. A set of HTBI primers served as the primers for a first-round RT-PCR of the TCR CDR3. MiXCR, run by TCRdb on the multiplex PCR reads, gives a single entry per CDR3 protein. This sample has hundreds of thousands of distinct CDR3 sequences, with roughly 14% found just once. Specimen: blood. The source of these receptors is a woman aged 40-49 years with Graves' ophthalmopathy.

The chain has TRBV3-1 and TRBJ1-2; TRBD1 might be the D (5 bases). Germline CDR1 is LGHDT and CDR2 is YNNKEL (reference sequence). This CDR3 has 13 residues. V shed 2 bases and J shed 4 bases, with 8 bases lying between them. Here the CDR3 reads CASSQRGSYGYTF. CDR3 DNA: TGTGCCAGCAGCCAAAGGGGCAGCTATGGCTACACCTTC.

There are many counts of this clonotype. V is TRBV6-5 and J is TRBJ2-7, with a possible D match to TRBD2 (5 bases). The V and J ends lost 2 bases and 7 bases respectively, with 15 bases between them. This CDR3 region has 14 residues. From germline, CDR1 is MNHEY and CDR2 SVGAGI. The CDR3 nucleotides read TGTGCCAGCAGTTACGCATACAACACGGGGGAGCAGTACTTC. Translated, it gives CASSYAYNTGEQYF.

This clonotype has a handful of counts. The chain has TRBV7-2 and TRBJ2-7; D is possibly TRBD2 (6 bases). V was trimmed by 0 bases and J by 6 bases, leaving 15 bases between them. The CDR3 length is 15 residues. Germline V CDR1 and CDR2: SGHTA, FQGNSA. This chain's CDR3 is CASSLAAAGPIEQYF. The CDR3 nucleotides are TGTGCCAGCAGCTTAGCGGCGGCGGGACCTATCGAGCAGTACTTC.

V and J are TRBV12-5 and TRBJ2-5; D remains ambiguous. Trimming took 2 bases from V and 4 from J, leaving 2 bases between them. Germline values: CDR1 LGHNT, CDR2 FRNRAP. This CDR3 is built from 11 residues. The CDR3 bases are TGTGCTAGTGGTTTGTCAGAGACCCAGTACTTC. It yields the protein CASGLSETQYF.

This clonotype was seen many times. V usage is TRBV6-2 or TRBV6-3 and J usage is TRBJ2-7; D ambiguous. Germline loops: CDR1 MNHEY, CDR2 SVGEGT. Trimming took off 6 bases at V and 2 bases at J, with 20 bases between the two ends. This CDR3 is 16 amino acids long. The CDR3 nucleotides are TGTGCCAGCAGAACCCCGGTCTCCCAGTTTGCCTACGAGCAGTACTTC. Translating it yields CASRTPVSQFAYEQYF.

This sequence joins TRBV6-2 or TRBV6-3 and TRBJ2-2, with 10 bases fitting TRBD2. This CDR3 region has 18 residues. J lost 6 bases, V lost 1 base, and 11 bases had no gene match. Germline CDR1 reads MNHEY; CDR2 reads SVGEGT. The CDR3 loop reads CASSYFRLAGVMAGELFF. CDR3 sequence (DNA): TGTGCCAGCAGTTACTTCAGGCTAGCGGGAGTAATGGCCGGGGAGCTGTTTTTT.

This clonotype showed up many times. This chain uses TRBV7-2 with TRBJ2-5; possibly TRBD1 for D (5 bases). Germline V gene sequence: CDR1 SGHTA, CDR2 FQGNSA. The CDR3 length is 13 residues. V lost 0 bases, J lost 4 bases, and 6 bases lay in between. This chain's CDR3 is CASSLARAETQYF. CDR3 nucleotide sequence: TGTGCCAGCAGCTTAGCCAGGGCAGAGACCCAGTACTTC.

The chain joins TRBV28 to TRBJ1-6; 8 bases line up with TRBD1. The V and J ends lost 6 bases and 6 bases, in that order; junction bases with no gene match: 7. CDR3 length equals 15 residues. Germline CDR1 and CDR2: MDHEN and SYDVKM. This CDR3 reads CASSPTDRGNSPLHF. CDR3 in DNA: TGTGCCAGCAGCCCTACTGACAGGGGTAATTCACCCCTCCACTTT.

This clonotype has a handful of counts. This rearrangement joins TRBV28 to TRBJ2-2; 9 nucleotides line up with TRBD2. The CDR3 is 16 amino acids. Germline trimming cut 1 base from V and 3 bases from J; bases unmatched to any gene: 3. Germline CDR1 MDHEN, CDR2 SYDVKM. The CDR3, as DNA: TGTGCCAGCAGTTTATATGCGGGAGGGGACACCGGGGAGCTGTTTTTT. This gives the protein CASSLYAGGDTGELFF.

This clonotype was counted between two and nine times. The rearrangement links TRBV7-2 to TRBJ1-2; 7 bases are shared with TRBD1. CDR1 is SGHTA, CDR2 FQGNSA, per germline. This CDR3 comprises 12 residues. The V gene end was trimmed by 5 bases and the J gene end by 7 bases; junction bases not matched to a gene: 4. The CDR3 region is CASSQAGGGYTF. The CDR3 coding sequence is TGTGCCAGCAGCCAGGCAGGGGGTGGCTACACCTTC. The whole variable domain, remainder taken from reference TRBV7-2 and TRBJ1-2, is GAGVSQSPSNKVTEKGKDVELRCDPISGHTALYWYRQSLGQGLEFLIYFQGNSAPDKSGLPSDRFSAERTGGSVSTLTIQRTQQEDSAVYLCASSQAGGGYTFGSGTRLTVV.

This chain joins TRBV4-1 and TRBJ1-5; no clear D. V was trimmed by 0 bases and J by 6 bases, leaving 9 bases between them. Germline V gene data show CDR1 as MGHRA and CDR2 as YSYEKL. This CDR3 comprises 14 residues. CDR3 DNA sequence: TGCGCCAGCAGCCAAGAAAAGGTCAGTCAGCCCCAGCATTTT. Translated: CASSQEKVSQPQHF.

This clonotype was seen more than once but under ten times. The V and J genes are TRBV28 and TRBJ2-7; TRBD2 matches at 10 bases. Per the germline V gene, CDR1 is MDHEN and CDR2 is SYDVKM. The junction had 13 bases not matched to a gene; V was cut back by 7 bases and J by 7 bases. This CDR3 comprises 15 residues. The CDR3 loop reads CASTVSLAGVGEQYF. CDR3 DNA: TGTGCCAGCACCGTGTCGCTAGCGGGAGTGGGGGAGCAGTACTTC.

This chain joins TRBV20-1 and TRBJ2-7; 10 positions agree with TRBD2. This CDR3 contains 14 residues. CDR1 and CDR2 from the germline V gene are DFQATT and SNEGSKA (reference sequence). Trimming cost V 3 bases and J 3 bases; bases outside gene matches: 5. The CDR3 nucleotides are TGCAGTGCTAGTAGGCTAGCGGGGGACTACGAGCAGTACTTC. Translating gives CSASRLAGDYEQYF.

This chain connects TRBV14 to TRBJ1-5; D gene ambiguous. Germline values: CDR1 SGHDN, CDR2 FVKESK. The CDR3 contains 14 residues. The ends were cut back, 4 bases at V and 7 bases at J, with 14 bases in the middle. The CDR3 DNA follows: TGTGCCAGCAGCCGCGAGGGTCGTGGACAGCCCCAGCATTTT. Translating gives CASSREGRGQPQHF.

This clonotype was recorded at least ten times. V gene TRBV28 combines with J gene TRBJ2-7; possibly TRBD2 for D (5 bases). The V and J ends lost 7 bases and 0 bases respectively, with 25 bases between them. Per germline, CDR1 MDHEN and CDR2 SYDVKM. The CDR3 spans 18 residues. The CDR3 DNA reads TGTGCCAGCACTCCCCTAGGTATGGGTCCGGGAAGCTCCTACGAGCAGTACTTC. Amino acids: CASTPLGMGPGSSYEQYF.